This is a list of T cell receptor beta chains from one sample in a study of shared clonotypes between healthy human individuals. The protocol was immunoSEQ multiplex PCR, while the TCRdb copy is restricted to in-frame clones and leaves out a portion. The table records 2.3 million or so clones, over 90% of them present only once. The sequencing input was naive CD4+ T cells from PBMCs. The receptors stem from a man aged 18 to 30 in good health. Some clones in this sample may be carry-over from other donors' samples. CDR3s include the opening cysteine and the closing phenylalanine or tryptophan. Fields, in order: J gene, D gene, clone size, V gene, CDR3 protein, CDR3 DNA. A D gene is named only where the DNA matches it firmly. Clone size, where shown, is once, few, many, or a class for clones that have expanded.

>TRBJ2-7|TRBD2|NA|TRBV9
CASSPLSTSAYEQYF
TGTGCCAGCAGCCCCCTTTCGACTAGCGCCTACGAGCAGTACTTC
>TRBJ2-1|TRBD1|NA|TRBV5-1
CASSLDHRGHNSYNEQFF
TGCGCCAGCAGCTTGGATCACAGGGGGCACAACTCCTACAATGAGCAGTTCTTC
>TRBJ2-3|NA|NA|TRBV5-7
CASSLADSPADTQYF
TGTGCCAGCAGCTTGGCCGATTCTCCCGCAGATACGCAGTATTTT
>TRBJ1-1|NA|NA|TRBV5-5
CASSHPRGQWAFF
TGTGCCAGCAGCCACCCAAGAGGGCAGTGGGCTTTCTTT
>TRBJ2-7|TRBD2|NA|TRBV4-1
CASSQFRISGRASYEQYF
TGCGCCAGCAGCCAATTTCGGATTAGCGGGAGGGCCTCCTACGAGCAGTACTTC
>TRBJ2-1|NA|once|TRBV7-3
CASSLRPDNEQFF
TGTGCCAGCAGCCTTCGACCGGACAATGAGCAGTTCTTC
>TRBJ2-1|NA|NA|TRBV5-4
CASSLGSPSVRPYNEQFF
TGTGCCAGCAGCTTGGGTTCCCCTAGCGTCAGGCCTTACAATGAGCAGTTCTTC
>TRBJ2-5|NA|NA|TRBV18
CASSLLLEETQYF
TGTGCCAGCTCACTCCTACTAGAAGAGACCCAGTACTTC
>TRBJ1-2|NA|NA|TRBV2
CASSSNGINYGYTF
TGTGCCAGCAGTTCCAATGGGATTAACTATGGCTACACCTTC
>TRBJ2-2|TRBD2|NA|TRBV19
CASSSSLGTSGSPNTGELFF
TGTGCCAGTAGTTCAAGCCTAGGGACTAGCGGGTCGCCGAACACCGGGGAGCTGTTTTTT
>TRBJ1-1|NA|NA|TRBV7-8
CASSLSRGFQNTEAFF
TGTGCCAGCAGCTTATCCAGGGGATTTCAGAACACTGAAGCTTTCTTT
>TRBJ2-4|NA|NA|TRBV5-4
CASSSAGGIQNIQYF
TGTGCCAGCAGCTCAGCAGGGGGGATTCAAAACATTCAGTACTTC
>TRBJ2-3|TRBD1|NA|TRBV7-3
CASSLTGGLVTDTQYF
TGTGCCAGCAGCTTGACAGGGGGCCTGGTCACAGATACGCAGTATTTT
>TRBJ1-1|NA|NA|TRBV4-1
CASSQFYRNTEAFF
TGCGCCAGCAGCCAATTTTACCGGAACACTGAAGCTTTCTTT
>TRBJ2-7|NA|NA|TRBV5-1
CASSPRLATSFGGNYEQYF
TGCGCCAGCAGCCCTAGACTGGCGACAAGCTTTGGGGGTAACTACGAGCAGTACTTC
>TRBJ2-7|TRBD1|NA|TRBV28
CASGQGGTYEQYF
TGTGCCAGCGGACAGGGGGGGACCTACGAGCAGTACTTC
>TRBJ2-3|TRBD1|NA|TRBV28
CASSPGTGYTDTQYF
TGTGCCAGCAGTCCCGGGACAGGCTACACAGATACGCAGTATTTT